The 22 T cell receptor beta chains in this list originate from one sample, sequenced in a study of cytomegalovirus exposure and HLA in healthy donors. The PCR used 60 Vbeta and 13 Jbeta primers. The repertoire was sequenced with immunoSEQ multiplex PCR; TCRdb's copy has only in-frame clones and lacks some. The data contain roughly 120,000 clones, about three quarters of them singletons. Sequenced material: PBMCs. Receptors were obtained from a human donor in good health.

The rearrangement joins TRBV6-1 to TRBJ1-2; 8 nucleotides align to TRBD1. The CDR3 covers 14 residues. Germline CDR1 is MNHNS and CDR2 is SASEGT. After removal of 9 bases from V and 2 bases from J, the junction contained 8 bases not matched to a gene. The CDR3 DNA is TGTGCCAGTCCTACCCGGACAGGGAACTATGGCTACACCTTC. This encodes CASPTRTGNYGYTF.

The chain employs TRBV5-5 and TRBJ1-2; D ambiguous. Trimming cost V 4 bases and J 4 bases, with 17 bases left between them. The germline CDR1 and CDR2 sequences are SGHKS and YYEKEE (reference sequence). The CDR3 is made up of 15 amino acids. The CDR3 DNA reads TGTGCCAGCAGCGGAGGATACGTCTCCGGCTATGGCTACACCTTC. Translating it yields CASSGGYVSGYGYTF.

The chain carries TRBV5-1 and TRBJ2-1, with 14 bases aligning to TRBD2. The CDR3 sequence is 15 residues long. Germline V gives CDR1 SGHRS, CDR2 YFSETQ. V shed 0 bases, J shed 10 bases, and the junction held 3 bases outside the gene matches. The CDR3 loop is CASSLEGLAGEEQFF. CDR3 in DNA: TGCGCCAGCAGCTTGGAGGGACTAGCGGGAGAAGAGCAGTTCTTC. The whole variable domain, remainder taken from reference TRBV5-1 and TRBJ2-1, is KAGVTQTPRYLIKTRGQQVTLSCSPISGHRSVSWYQQTPGQGLQFLFEYFSETQRNKGNFPGRFSGRQFSNSRSEMNVSTLELGDSALYLCASSLEGLAGEEQFFGPGTRLTVL.

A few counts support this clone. The CDR3 spells CASSVSGTNYEQYF. The CDR3 bases are TGCGCCAGCAGCGTATCCGGGACAAACTACGAGCAGTACTTC. The J gene is TRBJ2-7, the V gene TRBV5-1, with a tentative D call TRBD1 (6 bases). Between the trimmed V and J ends, which lost 4 bases and 3 bases, there was a span of 14 bases. Per germline, CDR1 SGHRS and CDR2 YFSETQ. The CDR3 is made up of 14 amino acids.

This chain's CDR3 is CASSLDVRDSPYEQYF. The DNA for the CDR3 is TGTGCCAGCAGCTTAGACGTACGGGACAGCCCCTACGAGCAGTACTTC. The genes are TRBV13 and TRBJ2-7, with 7 bases lining up with TRBD1. V was clipped by 1 base and J by 2 bases; unmatched bases: 8. CDR1 is PRHDT and CDR2 is FYEKMQ in the germline V gene (reference sequence). This CDR3 has 16 amino acids.

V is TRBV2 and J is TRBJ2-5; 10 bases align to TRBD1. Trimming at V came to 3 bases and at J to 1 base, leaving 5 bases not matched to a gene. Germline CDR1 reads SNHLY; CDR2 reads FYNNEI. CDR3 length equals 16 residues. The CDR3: CASSEDRGEVQETQYF. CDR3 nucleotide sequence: TGTGCCAGCAGTGAGGACAGGGGGGAGGTCCAAGAGACCCAGTACTTC.

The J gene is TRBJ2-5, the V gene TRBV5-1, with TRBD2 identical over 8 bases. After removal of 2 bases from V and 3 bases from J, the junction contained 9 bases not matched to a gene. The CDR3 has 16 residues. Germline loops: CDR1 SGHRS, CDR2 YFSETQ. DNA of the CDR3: TGCGCCAGCAGCTTTGAGCAGCGGGGACTAGAAGAGACCCAGTACTTC. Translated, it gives CASSFEQRGLEETQYF.

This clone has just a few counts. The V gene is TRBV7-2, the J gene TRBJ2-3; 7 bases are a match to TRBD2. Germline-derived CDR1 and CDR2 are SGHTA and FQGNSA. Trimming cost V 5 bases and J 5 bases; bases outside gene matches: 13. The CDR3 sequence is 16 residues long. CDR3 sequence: CASSPRPPGGGDTQYF. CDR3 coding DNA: TGTGCCAGCAGCCCGAGACCCCCGGGCGGGGGAGATACGCAGTATTTT.

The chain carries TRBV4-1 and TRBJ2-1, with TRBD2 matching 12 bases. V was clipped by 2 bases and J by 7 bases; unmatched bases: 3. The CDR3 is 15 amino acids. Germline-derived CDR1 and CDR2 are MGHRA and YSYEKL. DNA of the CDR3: TGCGCCAGCAGCCAACTAGCGGGGGGGCCGAATGAGCAGTTCTTC. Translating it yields CASSQLAGGPNEQFF.

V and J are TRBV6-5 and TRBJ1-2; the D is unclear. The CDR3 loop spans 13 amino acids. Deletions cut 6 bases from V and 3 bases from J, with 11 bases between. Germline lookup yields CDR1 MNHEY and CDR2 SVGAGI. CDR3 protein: CASSPGSDYGYTF. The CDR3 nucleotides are TGTGCCAGCAGCCCCGGGAGTGACTATGGCTACACCTTC.

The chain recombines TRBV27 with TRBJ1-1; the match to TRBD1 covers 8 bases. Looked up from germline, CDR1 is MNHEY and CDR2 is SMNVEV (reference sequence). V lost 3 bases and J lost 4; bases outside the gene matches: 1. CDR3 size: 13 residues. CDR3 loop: CASSFTGGTEAFF. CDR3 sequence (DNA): TGTGCCAGCAGTTTCACAGGGGGCACTGAAGCTTTCTTT.

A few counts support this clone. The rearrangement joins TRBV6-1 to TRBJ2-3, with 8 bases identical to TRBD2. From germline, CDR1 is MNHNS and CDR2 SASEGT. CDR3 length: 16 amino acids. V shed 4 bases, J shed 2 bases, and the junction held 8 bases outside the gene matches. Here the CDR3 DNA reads TGTGCCAGCAGTGCCCCGGGACTAGAGTACACAGATACGCAGTATTTT. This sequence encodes CASSAPGLEYTDTQYF.

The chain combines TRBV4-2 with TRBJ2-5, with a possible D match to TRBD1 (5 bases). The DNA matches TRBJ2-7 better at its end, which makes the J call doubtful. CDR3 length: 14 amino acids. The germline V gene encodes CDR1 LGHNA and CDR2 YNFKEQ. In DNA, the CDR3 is TGTGCCAGCAGCCAAGAGAGGCTGGGGCACGAGCAGTACTTC. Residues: CASSQERLGHEQYF.

The CDR3 region is CASSLETGLLLNTEAFF. DNA of the CDR3: TGCGCCAGCAGCTTGGAGACAGGGCTACTCTTGAACACTGAAGCTTTCTTT. This chain joins TRBV5-1 and TRBJ1-1, with TRBD1 matching over 7 bases. Trimming took 0 bases from V and 0 from J; bases not matched to a gene: 8. The CDR3 is 17 amino acids. CDR1 is SGHRS, CDR2 YFSETQ, per germline.

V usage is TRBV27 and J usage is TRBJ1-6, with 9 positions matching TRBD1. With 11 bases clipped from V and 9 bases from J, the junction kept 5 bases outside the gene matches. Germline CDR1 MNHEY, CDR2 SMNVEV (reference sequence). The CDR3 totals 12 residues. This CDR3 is CASRTGVSPLHF. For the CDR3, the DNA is TGTGCCTCCCGGACAGGGGTTTCACCCCTCCACTTT.

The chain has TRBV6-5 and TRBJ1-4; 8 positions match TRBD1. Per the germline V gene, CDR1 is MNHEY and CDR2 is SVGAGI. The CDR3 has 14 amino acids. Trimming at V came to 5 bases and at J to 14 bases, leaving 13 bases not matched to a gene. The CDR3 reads CASSPRTGSRGLFF. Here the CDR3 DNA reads TGTGCCAGCAGTCCCCGGACAGGGTCTCGGGGCCTGTTTTTT.

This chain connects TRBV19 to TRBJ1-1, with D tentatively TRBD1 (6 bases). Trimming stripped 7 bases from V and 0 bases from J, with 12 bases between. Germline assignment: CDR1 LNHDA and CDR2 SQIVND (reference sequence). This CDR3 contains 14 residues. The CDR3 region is CASIPGDMNTEAFF. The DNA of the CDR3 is TGTGCCAGTATTCCCGGGGACATGAACACTGAAGCTTTCTTT.

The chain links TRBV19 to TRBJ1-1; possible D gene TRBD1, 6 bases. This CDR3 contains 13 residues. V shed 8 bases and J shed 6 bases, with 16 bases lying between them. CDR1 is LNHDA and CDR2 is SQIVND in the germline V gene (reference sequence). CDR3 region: CASYPQGIAEAFF. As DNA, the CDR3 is TGTGCCAGTTATCCCCAGGGGATCGCTGAAGCTTTCTTT. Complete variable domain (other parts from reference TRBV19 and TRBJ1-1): DGGITQSPKYLFRKEGQNVTLSCEQNLNHDAMYWYRQDPGQGLRLIYYSQIVNDFQKGDIAEGYSVSREKKESFPLTVTSAQKNPTAFYLCASYPQGIAEAFFGQGTRLTVV.

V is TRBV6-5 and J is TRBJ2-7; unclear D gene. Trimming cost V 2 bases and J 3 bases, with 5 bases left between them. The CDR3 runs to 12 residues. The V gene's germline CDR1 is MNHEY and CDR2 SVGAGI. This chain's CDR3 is CASSYGLYEQYF. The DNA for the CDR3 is TGTGCCAGCAGTTACGGGCTCTACGAGCAGTACTTC.

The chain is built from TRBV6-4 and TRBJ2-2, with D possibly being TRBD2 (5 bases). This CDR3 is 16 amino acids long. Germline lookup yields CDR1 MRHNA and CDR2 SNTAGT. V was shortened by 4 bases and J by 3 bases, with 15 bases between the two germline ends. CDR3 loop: CASSVLPGADTGELFF. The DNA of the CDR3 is TGTGCCAGCAGTGTCCTACCTGGAGCGGACACCGGGGAGCTGTTTTTT.

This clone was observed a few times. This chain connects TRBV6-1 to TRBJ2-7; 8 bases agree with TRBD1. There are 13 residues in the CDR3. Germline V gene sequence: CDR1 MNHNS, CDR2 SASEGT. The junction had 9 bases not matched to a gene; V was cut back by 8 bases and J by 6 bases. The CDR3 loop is CASFSGQVVEQYF. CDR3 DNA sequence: TGTGCCAGCTTTTCGGGACAGGTCGTCGAGCAGTACTTC.

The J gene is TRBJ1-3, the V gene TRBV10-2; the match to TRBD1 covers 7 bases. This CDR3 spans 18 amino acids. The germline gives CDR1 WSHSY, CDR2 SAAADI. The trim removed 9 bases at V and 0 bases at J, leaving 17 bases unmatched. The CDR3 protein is CARIQGVNASISGNTIYF. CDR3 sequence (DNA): TGCGCCAGGATCCAGGGGGTGAACGCCTCCATCTCTGGAAACACCATATATTTT.